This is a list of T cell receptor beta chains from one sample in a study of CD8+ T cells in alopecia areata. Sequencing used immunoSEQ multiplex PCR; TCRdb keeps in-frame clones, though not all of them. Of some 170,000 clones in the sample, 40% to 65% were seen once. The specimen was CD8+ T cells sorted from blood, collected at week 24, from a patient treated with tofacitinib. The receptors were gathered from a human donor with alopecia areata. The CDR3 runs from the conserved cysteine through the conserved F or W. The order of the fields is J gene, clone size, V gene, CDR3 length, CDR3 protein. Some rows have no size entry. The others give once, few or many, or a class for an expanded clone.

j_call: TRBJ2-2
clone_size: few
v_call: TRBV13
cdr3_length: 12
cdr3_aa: CASSLEGGELFF

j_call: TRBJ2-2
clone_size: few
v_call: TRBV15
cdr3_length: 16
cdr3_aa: CATSRENSANTGELFF

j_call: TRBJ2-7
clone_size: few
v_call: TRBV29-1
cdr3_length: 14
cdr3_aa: CSVESSGGPYEQYF

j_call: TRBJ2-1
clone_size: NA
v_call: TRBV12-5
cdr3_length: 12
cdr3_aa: CASGFWGNEQFF

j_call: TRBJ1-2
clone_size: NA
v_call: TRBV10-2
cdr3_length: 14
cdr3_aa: CASSEPGQGFGYTF

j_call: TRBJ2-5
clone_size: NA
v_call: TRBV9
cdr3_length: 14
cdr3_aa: CASSGGTGRETQYF

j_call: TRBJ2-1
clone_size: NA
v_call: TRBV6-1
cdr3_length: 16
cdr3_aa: CASSAPRRGPFNEQFF

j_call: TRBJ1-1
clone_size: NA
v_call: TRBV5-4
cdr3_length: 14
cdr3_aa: CASSEGQGNTEAFF

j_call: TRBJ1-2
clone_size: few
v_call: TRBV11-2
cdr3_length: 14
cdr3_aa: CASSLVTTNYGYTF

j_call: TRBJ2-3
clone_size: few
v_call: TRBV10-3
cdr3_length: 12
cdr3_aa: CAIRTSGGEGYF

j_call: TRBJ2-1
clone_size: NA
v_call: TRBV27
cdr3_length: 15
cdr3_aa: CASSLDQVSYNEQFF

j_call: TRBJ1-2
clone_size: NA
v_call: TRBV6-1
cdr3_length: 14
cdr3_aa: CASSEDPGGHGYTF

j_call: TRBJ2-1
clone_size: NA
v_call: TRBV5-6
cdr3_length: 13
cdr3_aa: CASSPGQGNEQFF

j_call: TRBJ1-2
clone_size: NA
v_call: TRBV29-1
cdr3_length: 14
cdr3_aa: CSVEEPTGGYGYTF

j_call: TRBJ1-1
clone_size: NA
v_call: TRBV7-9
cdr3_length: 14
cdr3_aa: CASNGIQGNTEAFF

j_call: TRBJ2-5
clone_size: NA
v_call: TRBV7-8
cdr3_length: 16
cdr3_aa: CASTLLAAGPQETQYF

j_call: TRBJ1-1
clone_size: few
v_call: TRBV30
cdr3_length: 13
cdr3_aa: CAWSVSRGAEAFF

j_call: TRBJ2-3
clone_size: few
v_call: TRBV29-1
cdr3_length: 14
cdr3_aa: CSVRDREGPDTQYF

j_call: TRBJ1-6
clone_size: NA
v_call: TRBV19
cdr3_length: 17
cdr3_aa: CASSMDMPSSYNSPLHF

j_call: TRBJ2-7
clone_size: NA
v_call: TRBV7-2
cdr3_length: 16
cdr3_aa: CASSSVGLAGSYEQYF

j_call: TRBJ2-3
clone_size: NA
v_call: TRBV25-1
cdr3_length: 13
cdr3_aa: CASSESGTDTQYF

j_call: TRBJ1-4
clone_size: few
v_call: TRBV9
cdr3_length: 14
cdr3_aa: CASSVGGSSEKLFF

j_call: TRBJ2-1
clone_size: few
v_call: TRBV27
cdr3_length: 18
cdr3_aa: CASSLAGGQPISYNEQFF

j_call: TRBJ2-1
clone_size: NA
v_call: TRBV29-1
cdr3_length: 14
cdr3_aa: CSVLPEDTNNEQFF

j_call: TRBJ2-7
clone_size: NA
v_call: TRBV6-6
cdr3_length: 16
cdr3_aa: CASRGRVGASAYEQYF

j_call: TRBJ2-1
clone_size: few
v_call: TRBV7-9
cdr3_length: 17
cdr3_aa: CASSQPEGGISYNEQFF

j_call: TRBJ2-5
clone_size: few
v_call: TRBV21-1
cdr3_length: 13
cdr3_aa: CASSKGIEETQYF

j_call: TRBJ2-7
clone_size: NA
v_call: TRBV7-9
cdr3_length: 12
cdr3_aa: CASSLEPYEQYF

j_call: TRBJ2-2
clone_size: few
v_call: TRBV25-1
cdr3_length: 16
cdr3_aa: CASSESPVEGYGELFF

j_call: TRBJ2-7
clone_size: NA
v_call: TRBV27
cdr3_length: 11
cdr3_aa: CASSFPGMQYF

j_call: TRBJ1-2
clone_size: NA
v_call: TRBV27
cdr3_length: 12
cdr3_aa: CASSNGPRGYTF

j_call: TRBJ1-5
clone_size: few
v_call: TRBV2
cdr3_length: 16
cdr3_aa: CASSEWRDSINQPQHF

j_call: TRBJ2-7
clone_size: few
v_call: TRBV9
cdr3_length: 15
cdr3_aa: CASSVEGDNSYEQYF

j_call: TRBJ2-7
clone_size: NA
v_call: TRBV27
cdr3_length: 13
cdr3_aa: CASSPSSWEGQYF

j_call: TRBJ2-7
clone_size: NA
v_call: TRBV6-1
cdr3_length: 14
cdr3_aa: CASSGTGPGDEQYF

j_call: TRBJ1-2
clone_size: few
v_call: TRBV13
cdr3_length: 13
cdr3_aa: CASRVQGIYGYTF

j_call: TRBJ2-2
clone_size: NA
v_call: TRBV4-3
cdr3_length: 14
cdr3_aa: CASSQDAGTGELFF

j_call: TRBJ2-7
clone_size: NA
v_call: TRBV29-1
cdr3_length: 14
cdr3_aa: CSVSTDSSPYEQYF

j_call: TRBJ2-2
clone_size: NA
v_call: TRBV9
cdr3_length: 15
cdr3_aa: CASTAAGPNTGELFF

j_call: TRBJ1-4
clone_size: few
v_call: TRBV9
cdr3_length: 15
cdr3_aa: CASSEETGVNEKLFF

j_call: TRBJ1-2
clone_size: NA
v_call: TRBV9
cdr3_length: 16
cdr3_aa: CASSGQTGWGNYGYTF

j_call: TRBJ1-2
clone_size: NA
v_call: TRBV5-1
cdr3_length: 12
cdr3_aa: CASFSGDYGYTF

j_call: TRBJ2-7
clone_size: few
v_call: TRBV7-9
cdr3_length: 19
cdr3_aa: CASTPSGTGEGLAGYEQYF

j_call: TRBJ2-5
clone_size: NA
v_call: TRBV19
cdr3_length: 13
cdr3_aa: CASSMDGEETQYF

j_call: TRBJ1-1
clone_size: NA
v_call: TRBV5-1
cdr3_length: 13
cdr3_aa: CASSSTGGTEAFF

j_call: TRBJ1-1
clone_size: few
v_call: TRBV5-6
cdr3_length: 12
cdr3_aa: CASSLSWAEAFF

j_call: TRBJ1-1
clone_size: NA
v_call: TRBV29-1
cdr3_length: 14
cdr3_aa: CSVEGQVMNTEAFF

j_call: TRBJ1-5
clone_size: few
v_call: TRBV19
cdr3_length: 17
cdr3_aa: CASSPIEGGQSNQPQHF

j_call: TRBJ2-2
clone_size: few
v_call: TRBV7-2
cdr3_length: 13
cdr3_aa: CASSYENTGELFF

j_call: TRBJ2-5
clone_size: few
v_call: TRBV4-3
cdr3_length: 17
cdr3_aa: CASSQDEYKRGSETQYF

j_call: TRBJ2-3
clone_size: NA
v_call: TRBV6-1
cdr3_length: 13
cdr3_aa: CASSDPGRDTQYF

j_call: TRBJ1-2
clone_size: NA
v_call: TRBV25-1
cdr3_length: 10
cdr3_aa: CASHHEGYTF

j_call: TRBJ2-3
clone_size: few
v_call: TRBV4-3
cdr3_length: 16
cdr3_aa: CASSQGIAGNTDTQYF

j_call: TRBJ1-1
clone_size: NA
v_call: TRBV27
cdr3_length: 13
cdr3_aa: CASSIQGDTEAFF